What follows is one TCR beta chain and its context. The antigen is not known. The entry originates in a study of T cells after yellow fever vaccination. Across the study: Fractions of limited cellularity were prepared by means of SMART-Seq v4 Ultra Low Input.

Generation of TCR cDNA used 5'RACE template switching (which added a universal primer site and UMIs). MiXCR, run by TCRdb on the 5' RACE reads, gives a single entry per CDR3 protein. The sample yields around 320,000 distinct CDR3 sequences, approximately 10% seen once. The J segment lost 5 bases and the V segment lost 3 bases, leaving 5 bases of the junction unmatched. Germline V gene lookup returns CDR1 SQVTM and CDR2 ANQGSEA. The CDR3 consists of 13 residues. Study outcomes and limitations: Once the booster was given, most primary-vaccination clones reappeared, at over 95% for CD4 and 85% to 90% for CD8. Abundant clonotypes (contaminants from the bulk population) could be present in FACS-sorted repertoires.

The clonotype comes from a man aged 18 to 30 who received the YFV17D yellow fever vaccine. This chain links TRBV29-1 with TRBJ2-5; 8 positions match TRBD2. The sequences come from CD4+ T cells sorted from PBMCs, collected 5 days after the yellow fever booster vaccination. CDR3 loop: CSVEGERGETQYF. The CDR3 region has the DNA TGCAGCGTTGAGGGCGAGCGGGGGGAGACCCAGTACTTC.